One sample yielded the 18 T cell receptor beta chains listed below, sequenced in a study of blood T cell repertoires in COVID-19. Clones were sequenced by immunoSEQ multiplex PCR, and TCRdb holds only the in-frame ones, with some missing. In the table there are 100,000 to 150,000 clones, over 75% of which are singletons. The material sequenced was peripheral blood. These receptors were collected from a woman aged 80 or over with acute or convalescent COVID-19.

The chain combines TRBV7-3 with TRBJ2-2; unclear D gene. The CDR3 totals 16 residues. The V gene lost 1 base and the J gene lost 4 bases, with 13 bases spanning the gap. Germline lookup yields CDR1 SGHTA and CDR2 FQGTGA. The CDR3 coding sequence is TGTGCCAGCAGCTTAATGGGTAGCCCGACCACCGGGGAGCTGTTTTTT. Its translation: CASSLMGSPTTGELFF.

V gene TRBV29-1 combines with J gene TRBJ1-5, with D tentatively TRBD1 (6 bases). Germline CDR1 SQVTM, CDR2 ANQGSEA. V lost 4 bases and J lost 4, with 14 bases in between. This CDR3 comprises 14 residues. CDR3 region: CSVAATGINQPQHF. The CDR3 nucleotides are TGCAGCGTTGCCGCAACAGGGATTAATCAGCCCCAGCATTTT.

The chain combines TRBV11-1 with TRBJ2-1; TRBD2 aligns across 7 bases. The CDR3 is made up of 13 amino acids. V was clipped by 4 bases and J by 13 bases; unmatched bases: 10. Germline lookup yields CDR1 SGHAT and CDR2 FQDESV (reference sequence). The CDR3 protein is CASSSGTILGQFF. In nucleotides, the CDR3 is TGTGCCAGCAGCTCCGGGACTATCCTCGGCCAGTTCTTC.

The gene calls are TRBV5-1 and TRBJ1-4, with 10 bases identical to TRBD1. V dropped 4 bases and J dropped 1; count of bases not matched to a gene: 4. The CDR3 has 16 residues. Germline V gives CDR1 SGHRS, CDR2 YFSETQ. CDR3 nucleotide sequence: TGCGCCAGCAGCGCGACAGGGGGCGTAACTAATGAAAAACTGTTTTTT. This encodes CASSATGGVTNEKLFF.

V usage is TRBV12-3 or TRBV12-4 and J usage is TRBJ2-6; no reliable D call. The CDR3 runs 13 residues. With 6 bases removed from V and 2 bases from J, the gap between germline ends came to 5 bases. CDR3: CASSLPGANVLTF. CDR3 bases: TGTGCCAGCAGCCTACCTGGGGCCAACGTCCTGACTTTC.

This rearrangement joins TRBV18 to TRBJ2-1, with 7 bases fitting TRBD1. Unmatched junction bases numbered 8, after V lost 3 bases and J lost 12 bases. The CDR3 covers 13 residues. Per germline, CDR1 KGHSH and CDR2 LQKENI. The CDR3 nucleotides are TGTGCCAGCTCACCTGACAGGGATAGTTTGCAGTTCTTC. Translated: CASSPDRDSLQFF.

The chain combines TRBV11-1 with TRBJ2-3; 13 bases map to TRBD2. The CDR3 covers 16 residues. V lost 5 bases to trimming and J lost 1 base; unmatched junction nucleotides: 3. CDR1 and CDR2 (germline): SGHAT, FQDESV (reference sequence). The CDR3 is CASSLGLAGGTDTQYF. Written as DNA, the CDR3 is TGTGCCAGCAGCCTCGGACTAGCGGGGGGCACAGATACGCAGTATTTT.

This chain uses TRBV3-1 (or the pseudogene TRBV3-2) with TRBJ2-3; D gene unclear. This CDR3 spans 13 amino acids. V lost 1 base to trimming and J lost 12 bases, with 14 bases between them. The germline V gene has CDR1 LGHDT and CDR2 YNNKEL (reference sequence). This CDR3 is CASSQAIVARQYF. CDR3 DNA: TGTGCCAGCAGCCAAGCTATTGTTGCCCGACAGTATTTT.

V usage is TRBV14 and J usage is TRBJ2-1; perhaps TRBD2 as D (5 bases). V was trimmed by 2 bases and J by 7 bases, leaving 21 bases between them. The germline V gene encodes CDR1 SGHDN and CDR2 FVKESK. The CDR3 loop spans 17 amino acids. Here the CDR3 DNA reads TGTGCCAGCAGCCAACGTTTGGCCGGGGTACTCTTTAATGAGCAGTTCTTC. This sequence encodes CASSQRLAGVLFNEQFF. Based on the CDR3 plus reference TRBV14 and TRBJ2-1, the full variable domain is EAGVTQFPSHSVIEKGQTVTLRCDPISGHDNLYWYRRVMGKEIKFLLHFVKESKQDESGMPNNRFLAERTGGTYSTLKVQPAELEDSGVYFCASSQRLAGVLFNEQFFGPGTRLTVL.

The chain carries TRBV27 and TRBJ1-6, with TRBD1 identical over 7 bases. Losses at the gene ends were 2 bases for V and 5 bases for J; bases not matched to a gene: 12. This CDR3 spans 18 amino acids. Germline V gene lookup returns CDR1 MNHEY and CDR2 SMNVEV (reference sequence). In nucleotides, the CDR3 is TGTGCCAGCAGTTTAGACTGGCGGACAGGCGCTAATAATTCACCCCTCCACTTT. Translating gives CASSLDWRTGANNSPLHF.

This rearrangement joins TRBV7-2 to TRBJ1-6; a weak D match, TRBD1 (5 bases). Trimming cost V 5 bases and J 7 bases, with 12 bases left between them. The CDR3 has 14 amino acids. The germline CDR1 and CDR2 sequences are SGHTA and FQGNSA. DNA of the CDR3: TGTGCCAGCAGCCGCCTTAGGGGAAATTCACCCCTCCACTTT. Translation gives CASSRLRGNSPLHF.

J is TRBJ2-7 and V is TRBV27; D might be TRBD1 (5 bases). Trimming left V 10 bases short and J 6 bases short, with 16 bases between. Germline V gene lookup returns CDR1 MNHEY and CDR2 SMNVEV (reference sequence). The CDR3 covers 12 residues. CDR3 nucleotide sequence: TGTGCCACCAGCAAGGGGCGATCCGAGCAGTACTTC. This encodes CATSKGRSEQYF.

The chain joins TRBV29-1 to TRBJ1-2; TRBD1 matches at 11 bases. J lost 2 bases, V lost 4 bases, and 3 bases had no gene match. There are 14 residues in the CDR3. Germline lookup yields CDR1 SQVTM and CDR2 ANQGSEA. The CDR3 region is CSVAGQGGNYGYTF. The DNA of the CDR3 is TGCAGCGTTGCGGGACAGGGGGGGAACTATGGCTACACCTTC.

CDR3 sequence (DNA): TGTGCCAGCAGCCTACAGGGGCACGGGGAGCTGTTTTTT. It is translated as CASSLQGHGELFF. J is TRBJ2-2 and V is TRBV14; the match to TRBD1 covers 7 bases. Germline V CDR1 and CDR2: SGHDN, FVKESK. The CDR3 consists of 13 residues. The V and J ends lost 4 bases and 7 bases, in that order; junction bases with no gene match: 3.

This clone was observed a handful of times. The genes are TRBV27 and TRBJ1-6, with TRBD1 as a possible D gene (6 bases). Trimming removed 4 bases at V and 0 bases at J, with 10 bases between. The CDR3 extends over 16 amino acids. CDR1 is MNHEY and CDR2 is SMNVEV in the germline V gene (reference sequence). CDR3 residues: CASSSRGSSYNSPLHF. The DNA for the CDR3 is TGTGCCAGCAGTTCAAGGGGGAGCTCCTATAATTCACCCCTCCACTTT.

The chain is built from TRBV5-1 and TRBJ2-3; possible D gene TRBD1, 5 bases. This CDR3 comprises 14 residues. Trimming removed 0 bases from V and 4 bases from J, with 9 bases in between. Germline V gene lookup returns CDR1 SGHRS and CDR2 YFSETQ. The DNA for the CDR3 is TGCGCCAGCAGCTTGGCAGGGCCGGCAGATACGCAGTATTTT. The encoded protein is CASSLAGPADTQYF.

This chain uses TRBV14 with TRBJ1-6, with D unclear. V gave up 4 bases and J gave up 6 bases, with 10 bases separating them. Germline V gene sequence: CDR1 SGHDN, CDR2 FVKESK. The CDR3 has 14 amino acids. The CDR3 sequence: CASSPGIRNSPLHF. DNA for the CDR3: TGTGCCAGCAGCCCGGGGATTCGTAATTCACCCCTCCACTTT.

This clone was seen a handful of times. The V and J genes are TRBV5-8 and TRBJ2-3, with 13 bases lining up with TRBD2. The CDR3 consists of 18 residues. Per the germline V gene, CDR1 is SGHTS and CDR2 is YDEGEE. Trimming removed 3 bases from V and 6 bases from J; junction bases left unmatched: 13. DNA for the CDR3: TGTGCCAGCAGCTCCGCTCGACTAGCGGGGGGCTGGAGGGATACGCAGTATTTT. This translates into CASSSARLAGGWRDTQYF. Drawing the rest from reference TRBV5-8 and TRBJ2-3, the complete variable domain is EAGVTQSPTHLIKTRGQQATLRCSPISGHTSVYWYQQALGLGLQFLLWYDEGEERNRGNFPPRFSGRQFPNYSSELNVNALELEDSALYLCASSSARLAGGWRDTQYFGPGTRLTVL.